A single TCR beta chain is shown here with its context. Methods used by the authors: Reference gene primer amplification in the assay estimated nucleated cell counts. Sequencing used immunoSEQ multiplex PCR; TCRdb keeps in-frame clones, though not all of them. The DNA was the basis for D and trimming; V, J and clone size are from that table. Of around 200,000 clones listed, more than 75% are singletons. The germline V gene has CDR1 MNHEY and CDR2 SVGEGT. After removal of 0 bases from V and 4 bases from J, the junction contained 8 bases not matched to a gene. The CDR3 extends over 17 amino acids. The sample is drawn from a study of blood T cell repertoires in COVID-19. Looking at the study overall: Acute-phase and convalescent COVID-19 samples originated in the United States, Italy and Spain.

The chain joins TRBV6-2 or TRBV6-3 to TRBJ2-2, with 7 bases that match TRBD1. The sample taken for sequencing was peripheral blood. The sequence derives from an elderly woman with acute or convalescent COVID-19. CDR3 sequence (DNA): TGTGCCAGCAGTTACTCTAGGGACAGCCTCTTCACCGGGGAGCTGTTTTTT. Translating it yields CASSYSRDSLFTGELFF.